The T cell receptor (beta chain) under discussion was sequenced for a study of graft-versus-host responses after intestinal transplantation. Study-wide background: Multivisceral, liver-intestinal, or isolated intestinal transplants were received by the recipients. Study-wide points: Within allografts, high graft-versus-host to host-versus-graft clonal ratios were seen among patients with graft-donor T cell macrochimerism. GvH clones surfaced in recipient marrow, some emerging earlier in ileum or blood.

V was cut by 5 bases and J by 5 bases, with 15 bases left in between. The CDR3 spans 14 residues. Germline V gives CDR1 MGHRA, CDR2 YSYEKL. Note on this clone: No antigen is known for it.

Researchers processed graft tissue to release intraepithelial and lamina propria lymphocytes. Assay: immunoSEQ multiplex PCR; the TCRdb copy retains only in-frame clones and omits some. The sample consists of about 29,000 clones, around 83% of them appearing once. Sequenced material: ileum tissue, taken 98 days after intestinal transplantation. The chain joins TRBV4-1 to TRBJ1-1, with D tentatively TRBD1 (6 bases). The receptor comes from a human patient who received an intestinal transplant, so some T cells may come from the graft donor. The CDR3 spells CASSGTQGFTEAFF. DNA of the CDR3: TGCGCCAGCAGCGGTACACAGGGCTTTACTGAAGCTTTCTTT.